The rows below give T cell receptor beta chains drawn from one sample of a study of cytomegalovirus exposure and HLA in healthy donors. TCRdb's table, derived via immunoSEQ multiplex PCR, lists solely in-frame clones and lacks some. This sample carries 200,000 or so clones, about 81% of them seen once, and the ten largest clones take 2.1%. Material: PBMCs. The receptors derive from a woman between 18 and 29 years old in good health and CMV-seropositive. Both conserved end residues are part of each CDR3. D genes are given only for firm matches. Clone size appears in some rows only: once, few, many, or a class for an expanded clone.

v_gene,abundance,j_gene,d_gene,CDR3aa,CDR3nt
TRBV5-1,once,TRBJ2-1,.,CASSFRYNEQFF,TGCGCCAGCAGCTTTCGCTACAATGAGCAGTTCTTC
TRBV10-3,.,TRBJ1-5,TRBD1,CAISELQGGQPQHF,TGTGCCATCAGTGAGCTACAGGGGGGTCAGCCCCAGCATTTT
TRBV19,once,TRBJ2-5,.,CAISRGLQETQYF,TGTGCCATTTCGCGGGGCCTCCAAGAGACCCAGTACTTC
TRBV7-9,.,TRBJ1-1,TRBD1,CASSRKGQGNEAFF,TGTGCCAGCAGCCGTAAGGGACAGGGGAATGAAGCTTTCTTT
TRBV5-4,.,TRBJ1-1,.,CASSAGGMRTEAFF,TGTGCCAGCTCAGCCGGGGGAATGCGCACTGAAGCTTTCTTT
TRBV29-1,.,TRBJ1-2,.,CSVDRTPYGYTF,TGCAGCGTTGATAGGACACCCTATGGCTACACCTTC
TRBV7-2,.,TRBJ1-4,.,CASSSRQVPNEKLFF,TGTGCCAGCAGCTCCCGACAGGTGCCTAATGAAAAACTGTTTTTT
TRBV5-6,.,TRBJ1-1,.,CASSLNQAAFF,TGTGCCAGCAGCTTGAATCAGGCAGCTTTCTTT
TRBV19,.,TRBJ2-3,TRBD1,CASKGTGTDTQYF,TGTGCCAGTAAAGGGACAGGCACAGATACGCAGTATTTT
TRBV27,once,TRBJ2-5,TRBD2,CASSFLPGGETQYF,TGTGCCAGCAGTTTCCTCCCCGGGGGGGAGACCCAGTACTTC
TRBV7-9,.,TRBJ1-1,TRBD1,CASSLYRGLGTEAFF,TGTGCCAGCAGCTTGTACAGGGGGCTGGGGACTGAAGCTTTCTTT
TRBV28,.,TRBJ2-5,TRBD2,CASSLTGTSGGAETQYF,TGTGCCAGCAGTTTAACAGGGACTAGCGGGGGGGCAGAGACCCAGTACTTC
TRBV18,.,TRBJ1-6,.,CASSPNRELKSSPLHF,TGTGCCAGCTCACCAAACAGGGAGCTCAAAAGTTCACCCCTCCACTTT
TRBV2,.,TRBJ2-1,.,CASRRDTNNYNEQFF,TGTGCCAGCAGAAGGGACACAAACAACTACAATGAGCAGTTCTTC
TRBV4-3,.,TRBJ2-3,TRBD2,CASSQESIAGAQSTDTQYF,TGCGCCAGCAGCCAAGAGAGTATAGCGGGGGCTCAAAGCACAGATACGCAGTATTTT
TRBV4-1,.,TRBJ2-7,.,CASSQDVRIYEQYF,TGCGCCAGCAGCCAAGATGTCAGGATCTACGAGCAGTACTTC
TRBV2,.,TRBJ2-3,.,CASSDRTPFTDTQYF,TGTGCCAGCAGTGACAGGACTCCATTCACAGATACGCAGTATTTT
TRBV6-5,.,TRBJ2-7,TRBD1,CASSKSGQGTYEQYF,TGTGCCAGCAGTAAATCGGGACAGGGCACCTACGAGCAGTACTTC
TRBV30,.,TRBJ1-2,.,CAWSEYRYGYTF,TGTGCCTGGAGTGAGTACAGATATGGCTACACCTTC
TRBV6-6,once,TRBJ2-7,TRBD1,CASSGRRGRPYEQYF,TGTGCCAGCAGTGGTAGAAGGGGGCGCCCCTACGAGCAGTACTTC
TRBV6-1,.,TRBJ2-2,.,CASTPNTGELFF,TGTGCCTCGACACCGAACACCGGGGAGCTGTTTTTT
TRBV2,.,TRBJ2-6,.,CASSEYSSGANGLTF,TGTGCCAGCAGTGAGTATAGCTCTGGGGCCAACGGCCTGACTTTC
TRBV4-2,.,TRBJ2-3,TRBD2,CASSQVAGGREDTQYF,TGTGCCAGCAGCCAGGTAGCGGGGGGGCGAGAAGATACGCAGTATTTT
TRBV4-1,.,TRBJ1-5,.,CASSQGSVYQPQHF,TGCGCCAGCAGCCAAGGCTCAGTGTATCAGCCCCAGCATTTT
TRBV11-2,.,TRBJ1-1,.,CASSFGSGIAFF,TGTGCCAGCAGCTTTGGGTCCGGGATCGCTTTCTTT
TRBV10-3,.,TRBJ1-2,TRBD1,CAIGRLRDRGDGYTF,TGTGCCATCGGGAGGTTGAGGGACAGGGGGGATGGCTACACCTTC
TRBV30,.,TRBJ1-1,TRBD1,CAWSRDRVTEAFF,TGTGCCTGGAGCCGGGACAGGGTAACTGAAGCTTTCTTT
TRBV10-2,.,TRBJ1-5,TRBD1,CASSPGGTGGMSQPQHF,TGCGCCAGCAGTCCGGGGGGGACAGGGGGAATGAGTCAGCCCCAGCATTTT
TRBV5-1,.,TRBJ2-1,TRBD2,CASSLATSGGNEQFF,TGCGCCAGCAGCTTGGCGACTAGCGGGGGAAATGAGCAGTTCTTC
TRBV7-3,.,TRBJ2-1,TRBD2,CASSPTSVAGGYNEQFF,TGTGCCAGCAGCCCGACCTCCGTAGCGGGGGGGTACAATGAGCAGTTCTTC
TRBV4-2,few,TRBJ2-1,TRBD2,CASSQGPPGLVNEQFF,TGTGCCAGCAGCCAAGGTCCCCCGGGACTAGTTAATGAGCAGTTCTTC
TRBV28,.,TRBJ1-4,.,CASSTTGEKLFF,TGTGCCAGCAGTACCACAGGGGAAAAACTGTTTTTT
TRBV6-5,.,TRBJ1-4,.,CASRYRKNEKLFF,TGTGCCAGCCGATACAGGAAAAATGAAAAACTGTTTTTT
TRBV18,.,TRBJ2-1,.,CASSPGTGNEQFF,TGTGCCAGCTCACCCGGGACTGGGAATGAGCAGTTCTTC
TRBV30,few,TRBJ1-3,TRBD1,CAWSVGQGAGNTIYF,TGTGCCTGGAGTGTAGGGCAGGGGGCTGGAAACACCATATATTTT
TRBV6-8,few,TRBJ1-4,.,CASSYSQPRATNEKLFF,TGTGCCAGCAGTTACTCCCAGCCCCGGGCAACTAATGAAAAACTGTTTTTT
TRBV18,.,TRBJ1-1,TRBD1,CASSPLGQGNTEAFF,TGTGCCAGCTCACCCTTAGGACAGGGGAACACTGAAGCTTTCTTT
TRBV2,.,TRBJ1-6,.,CASSEYRIGRSTPLHF,TGTGCCAGCAGTGAATACAGGATCGGGCGGTCGACACCCCTCCACTTT
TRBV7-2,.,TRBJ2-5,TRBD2,CASNTNLAGGLETQYF,TGTGCCAGCAACACAAACCTAGCGGGGGGGTTAGAGACCCAGTACTTC
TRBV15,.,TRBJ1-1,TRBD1,CATSRTGAMNTEAFF,TGTGCCACCAGCAGGACAGGGGCCATGAACACTGAAGCTTTCTTT
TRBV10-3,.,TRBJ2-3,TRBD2,CAISDSGGVTDTQYF,TGTGCCATCAGTGATAGCGGGGGGGTCACAGATACGCAGTATTTT
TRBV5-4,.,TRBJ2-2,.,CASSSLTLGGTGELFF,TGTGCCAGCAGCTCCTTGACCCTTGGCGGAACCGGGGAGCTGTTTTTT
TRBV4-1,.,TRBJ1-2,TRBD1,CASSQQGDRLGYGYTF,TGCGCCAGCAGCCAACAGGGGGACAGGTTGGGCTATGGCTACACCTTC
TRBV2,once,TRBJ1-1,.,CASIQGNTEAFF,TGTGCCAGCATACAGGGTAACACTGAAGCTTTCTTT
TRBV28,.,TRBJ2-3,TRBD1,CASSLDREADTQYF,TGTGCCAGCAGTTTGGACAGGGAAGCAGATACGCAGTATTTT
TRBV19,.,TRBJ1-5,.,CASSIDRVENQPQHF,TGTGCCAGTAGTATAGATCGGGTGGAAAATCAGCCCCAGCATTTT
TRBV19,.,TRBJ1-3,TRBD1,CASTTGVGNTIYF,TGTGCCAGTACCACAGGGGTCGGAAACACCATATATTTT
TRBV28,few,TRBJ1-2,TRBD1,CASSSLTGQGLGYTF,TGTGCCAGCAGTTCATTAACGGGACAGGGACTTGGCTACACCTTC
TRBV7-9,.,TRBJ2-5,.,CASSWLRDKGTQYF,TGTGCCAGCAGCTGGCTCCGGGACAAAGGGACCCAGTACTTC
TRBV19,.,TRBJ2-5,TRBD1,CASSPQGMKETQYF,TGTGCCAGTAGTCCACAGGGGATGAAAGAGACCCAGTACTTC